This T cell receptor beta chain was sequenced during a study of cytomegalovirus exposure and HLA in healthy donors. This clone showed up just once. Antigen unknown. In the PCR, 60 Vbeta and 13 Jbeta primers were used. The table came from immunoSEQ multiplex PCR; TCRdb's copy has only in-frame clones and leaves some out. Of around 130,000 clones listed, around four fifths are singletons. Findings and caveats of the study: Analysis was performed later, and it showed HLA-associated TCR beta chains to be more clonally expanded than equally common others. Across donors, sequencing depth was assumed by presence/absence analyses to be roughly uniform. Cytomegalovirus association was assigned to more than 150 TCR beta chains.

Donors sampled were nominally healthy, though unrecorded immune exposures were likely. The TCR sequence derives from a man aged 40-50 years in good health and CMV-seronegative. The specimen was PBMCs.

Here the CDR3 reads CASRVLGGTYEQYF. In DNA form, the CDR3 reads TGTGCCAGCAGGGTATTAGGGGGTACCTACGAGCAGTACTTC. The rearrangement uses TRBV27 and TRBJ2-7; perhaps TRBD1 as D (6 bases). V was trimmed by 6 bases and J by 2 bases, leaving 14 bases between them. CDR3 length: 14 residues. From germline, CDR1 is MNHEY and CDR2 SMNVEV (reference sequence).